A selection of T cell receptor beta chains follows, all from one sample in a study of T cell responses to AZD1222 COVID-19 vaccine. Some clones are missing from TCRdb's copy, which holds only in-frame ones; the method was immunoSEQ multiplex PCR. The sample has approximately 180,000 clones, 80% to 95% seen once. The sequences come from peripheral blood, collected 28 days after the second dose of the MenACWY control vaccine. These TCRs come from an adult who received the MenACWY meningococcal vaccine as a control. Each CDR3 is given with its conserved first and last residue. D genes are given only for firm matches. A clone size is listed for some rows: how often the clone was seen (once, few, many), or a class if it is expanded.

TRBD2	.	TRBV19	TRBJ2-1	TGTGCCAGTACCCCGACTAGCGGTAGCTCCTACAATGAGCAGTTCTTC	CASTPTSGSSYNEQFF
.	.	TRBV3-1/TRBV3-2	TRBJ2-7	TGTGCCAGCAGCGACGGGCCATCCCGGGGCTACGAGCAGTACTTC	CASSDGPSRGYEQYF
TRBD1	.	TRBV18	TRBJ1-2	TGTGCCAGCTCACCACGCCCACCTACTTCAGGGGGAGGAGGCTACACCTTC	CASSPRPPTSGGGGYTF
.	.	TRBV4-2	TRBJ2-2	TGTGCCAGCAGCCAACAGATAAACACCGGGGAGCTGTTTTTT	CASSQQINTGELFF
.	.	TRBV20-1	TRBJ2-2	TGCAGTGCTAGTAATTCAGCGAACACCGGGGAGCTGTTTTTT	CSASNSANTGELFF
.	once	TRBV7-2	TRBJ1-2	TGTGCCAGCAGCTTAGAACCCTCTAACTATGGCTACACCTTC	CASSLEPSNYGYTF
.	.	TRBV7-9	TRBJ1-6	TGTGCCAGCAGCCCCCATACGGATTCACCCCTCCACTTT	CASSPHTDSPLHF
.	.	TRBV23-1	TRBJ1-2	TGCGCCAATGGAGACAGTTTCCATGGCTACACCTTC	CANGDSFHGYTF
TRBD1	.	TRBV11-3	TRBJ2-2	TGTGCCAGCAGCTTATATCATGGGACAGGGGTCACCGGGGAGCTGTTTTTT	CASSLYHGTGVTGELFF
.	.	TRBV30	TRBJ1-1	TGTGCCTGGAGCCTTTGGGGTCTCGGGCCTGAAGCTTTCTTT	CAWSLWGLGPEAFF
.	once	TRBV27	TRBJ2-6	TGTGCCAGCACCTACTCTGGGGCCAACGTCCTGACTTTC	CASTYSGANVLTF
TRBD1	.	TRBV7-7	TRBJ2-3	TGTGCTAGCAGCTTGGGGACAGGGACCACAGATACGCAGTATTTT	CASSLGTGTTDTQYF
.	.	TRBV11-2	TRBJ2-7	TGTGCCAGCAGCTCCGACATTTTCTACGAGCAGTACTTC	CASSSDIFYEQYF
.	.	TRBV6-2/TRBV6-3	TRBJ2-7	TGTGCCAGCAGTTACCCCGAGACAGGACCCGGCGAGCAGTACTTC	CASSYPETGPGEQYF
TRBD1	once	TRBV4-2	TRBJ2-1	TGTGCCAGCAGCCAAGATTGGACAGGGTCATCTTACAATGAGCAGTTCTTC	CASSQDWTGSSYNEQFF
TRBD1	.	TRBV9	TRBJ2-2	TGTGCCAGCAGCGTCCGGGACAGCTCCACCGGGGAGCTGTTTTTT	CASSVRDSSTGELFF
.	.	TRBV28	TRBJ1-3	TGTGCCAGCAGTTTAGTGGAGAATGGAAACACCATATATTTT	CASSLVENGNTIYF
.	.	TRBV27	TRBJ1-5	TGTGCCAGCAGTAATAGCAATCAGCCCCAGCATTTT	CASSNSNQPQHF
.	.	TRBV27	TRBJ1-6	TGTGCCAGCAGTTTATCATTCAATGTGGGTTCACCCCTCCACTTT	CASSLSFNVGSPLHF
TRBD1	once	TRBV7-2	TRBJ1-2	TGTGCCAGCACCGCCGGGACAGCCAACTATGGCTACACCTTC	CASTAGTANYGYTF
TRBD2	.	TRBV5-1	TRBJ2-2	TGCGCCAGCAGTAGGACTAGCGGGGGGAACACCGGGGAGCTGTTTTTT	CASSRTSGGNTGELFF
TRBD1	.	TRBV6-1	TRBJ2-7	TGTGCCAGCACCGCCGACAGGGGTGCCGTCGAGCAGTACTTC	CASTADRGAVEQYF
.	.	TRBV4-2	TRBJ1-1	TGTGCCAGCAGCCAAGATCAAGGTGGAGGTGAAGCTTTCTTT	CASSQDQGGGEAFF
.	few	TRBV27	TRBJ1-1	TGTGCCAGCAGTTCCCCGAGATCTAGGGGTCTTGGAGCTTTCTTT	CASSSPRSRGLGAFF
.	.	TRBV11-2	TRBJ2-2	TGTGCCAGCAGCTCTCTGAGAGGGGCGAACACCGGGGAGCTGTTTTTT	CASSSLRGANTGELFF
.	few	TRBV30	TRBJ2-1	TGTGCCTGGAGTATAGGGGGGGCGAATGAGCAGTTCTTC	CAWSIGGANEQFF
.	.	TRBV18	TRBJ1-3	TGTGCCAGCTCACCGACCGGGGGGATGACCGCTGGAAACACCATATATTTT	CASSPTGGMTAGNTIYF
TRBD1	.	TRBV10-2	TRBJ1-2	TGCGCCAGCACAGGGGGGGATCTGTATGGCTACACCTTC	CASTGGDLYGYTF
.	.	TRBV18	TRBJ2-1	TGTGCCAGCTCGCCCGGGGGCACCTACAATGAGCAGTTCTTC	CASSPGGTYNEQFF
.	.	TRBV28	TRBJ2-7	TGTGCCAGCAGTCCCGGGGGCGCAACCACCTACGAGCAGTACTTC	CASSPGGATTYEQYF
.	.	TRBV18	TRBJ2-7	TGTGCCAGCTCACCATCGGTTCGGGTGGACGAGCAGTACTTC	CASSPSVRVDEQYF
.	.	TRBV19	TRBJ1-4	TGTGCCAGTACCACCTCCAGGGAGGGGCGAAAACTGTTTTTT	CASTTSREGRKLFF
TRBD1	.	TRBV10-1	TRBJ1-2	TGCGCCAGCAGCGCCGGGACAGGGGGTTATGGCTACACCTTC	CASSAGTGGYGYTF
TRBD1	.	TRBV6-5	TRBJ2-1	TGTGCCAGCAGTAGACAGGGGGCTTTGGATGAGCAGTTCTTC	CASSRQGALDEQFF
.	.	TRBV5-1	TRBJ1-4	TGCGCCAGCAACCCGAGGGTAACTAATGAAAAACTGTTTTTT	CASNPRVTNEKLFF
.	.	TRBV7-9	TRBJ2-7	TGTGCCAGCAGCTCGAACAGCTACGAGCAGTACTTC	CASSSNSYEQYF
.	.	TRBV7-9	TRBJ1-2	TGTGCCAGCAGTTCACAGGGAAGGGGCTATGGCTACACCTTC	CASSSQGRGYGYTF
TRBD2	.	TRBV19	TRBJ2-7	TGTGCCAGTACCGGGACTAGCGGGGGCTCCTACGAGCAGTACTTC	CASTGTSGGSYEQYF
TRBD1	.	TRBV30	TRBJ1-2	TGTGCCTGGAGGATCCTCGGGACAGGGCAAGGCTACACCTTC	CAWRILGTGQGYTF
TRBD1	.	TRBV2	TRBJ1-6	TGTGCCAGCAGAGCTGAACAGGGGAGATCACCCCTCCACTTT	CASRAEQGRSPLHF
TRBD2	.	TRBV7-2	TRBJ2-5	TGTGCCAGCAGCCCTACTAGCGGGGGGGCCCGAGAGACCCAGTACTTC	CASSPTSGGARETQYF
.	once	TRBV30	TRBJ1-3	TGTGCCTGGAGGGAGAAAGCTGGAAACACCATATATTTT	CAWREKAGNTIYF